One and the same sample provided the 3 T cell receptor beta chains below, sequenced in a study of PD-L1 blockade in urothelial cancer. Time point: peripheral blood 6 weeks after treatment start. The table came from immunoSEQ multiplex PCR; TCRdb's copy has only in-frame clones and leaves some out. The table has roughly 76,000 clones, more than 85% seen once; the top ten hold around 0.9%. Sample: PBMCs, taken around atezolizumab (anti-PD-L1) treatment. The receptors here all came from a woman over 75 with urothelial cancer.

J is TRBJ1-4 and V is TRBV15; the D gene is possibly TRBD1 (5 bases). Trimming took off 0 bases at V and 11 bases at J, with 19 bases between the two ends. This CDR3 region has 16 residues. Germline loops: CDR1 LNHNV, CDR2 YYDKDF (reference sequence). CDR3 coding DNA: TGTGCCACCAGCAGAGATTTACAGACGGCCAGGGATAAACTGTTTTTT. Translating gives CATSRDLQTARDKLFF.

The chain combines TRBV27 with TRBJ2-7; 13 positions match TRBD2. Trimming at V came to 5 bases and at J to 1 base, leaving 11 bases not matched to a gene. CDR1 is MNHEY, CDR2 SMNVEV, per germline (reference sequence). This CDR3 has 18 residues. The CDR3 here is CASSRSGLAGVTSYEQYF. The CDR3 DNA reads TGTGCCAGCAGTCGATCCGGACTAGCGGGAGTCACTTCCTACGAGCAGTACTTC.

The rearrangement uses TRBV9 and TRBJ2-2; D unclear. Trimming stripped 2 bases from V and 2 bases from J, with 7 bases between. The CDR3 extends over 14 amino acids. Germline V gene lookup returns CDR1 SGDLS and CDR2 YYNGEE. CDR3 region: CASSVAGNTGELFF. The CDR3 DNA is TGTGCCAGCAGCGTGGCAGGCAACACCGGGGAGCTGTTTTTT.